The 22 T cell receptor beta chains given below trace back to one sample, sequenced in a study of blood T cell repertoires in COVID-19. Generated by immunoSEQ multiplex PCR, the TCRdb table keeps only in-frame clones and is missing some. The table lists under 60,000 clones, roughly 85% of them singletons, with approximately 5.7% in the top ten. Sequencing was done on a sample of peripheral blood. The source of these receptors is a human donor in a cohort sampled during active COVID-19.

The rearrangement joins TRBV7-6 to TRBJ2-1; 10 nucleotides agree with TRBD1. With 5 bases clipped from V and 6 bases from J, the junction kept 4 bases outside the gene matches. This CDR3 region has 14 residues. CDR1 and CDR2 from the germline V gene are SGHVS and FNYEAQ. CDR3 nucleotides: TGTGCCAGCAGCAGCGGACAGGGGGGCAATGAGCAGTTCTTC. It encodes CASSSGQGGNEQFF.

This chain uses TRBV19 with TRBJ2-3; a weak D match, TRBD2 (5 bases). This CDR3 has 15 amino acids. V was pared by 6 bases and J by 1 base, with 14 bases between. Germline V lookup: CDR1 LNHDA, CDR2 SQIVND (reference sequence). CDR3 region: CASRVGAVGTDTQYF. The DNA of the CDR3 is TGTGCCAGTAGGGTTGGAGCGGTGGGCACAGATACGCAGTATTTT.

V and J are TRBV7-3 and TRBJ2-3, with D hard to call. Trimming left V 2 bases short and J 0 bases short, with 15 bases between. CDR3 length: 17 residues. CDR1 SGHTA and CDR2 FQGTGA come from the germline V gene. DNA for the CDR3: TGTGCCAGCAGCTTAGTCCCAGGTAGACCTAGCACAGATACGCAGTATTTT. Translating it yields CASSLVPGRPSTDTQYF.

J is TRBJ2-7 and V is TRBV4-3; tentatively, D is TRBD2 (6 bases). Per the germline V gene, CDR1 is LGHNA and CDR2 is YSLEER. This CDR3 is built from 15 residues. Trimming removed 1 base at V and 8 bases at J, with 18 bases between. DNA of the CDR3: TGCGCCAGCAGCCAAGTAGGAGGAGGGTGGGCTAAGCAGTACTTC. It yields the protein CASSQVGGGWAKQYF.

The CDR3 DNA follows: TGTGCCAGCAGCTTCGGACAGTCTGGCTCACCCCTCCACTTT. This sequence encodes CASSFGQSGSPLHF. This rearrangement joins TRBV2 to TRBJ1-6; D is perhaps TRBD1 (6 bases). This CDR3 spans 14 amino acids. Germline V CDR1 and CDR2: SNHLY, FYNNEI. Trimming took off 6 bases at V and 10 bases at J, with 16 bases between the two ends.

This clone appeared once. J is TRBJ2-2 and V is TRBV7-7, with a weak D call TRBD1 (5 bases). This CDR3 spans 12 amino acids. Trimming took 1 base from V and 8 from J, leaving 5 bases between them. Germline CDR1 reads SSHAT; CDR2 reads FNYEAQ (reference sequence). CDR3 region: CASSLDRGELFF. CDR3 nucleotide sequence: TGTGCCAGCAGCTTAGACAGGGGGGAGCTGTTTTTT.

V is TRBV6-2 or TRBV6-3 and J is TRBJ1-1, with D perhaps TRBD1 (6 bases). Germline CDR1 is MNHEY and CDR2 is SVGEGT. Trimming took off 5 bases at V and 5 bases at J, with 15 bases between the two ends. CDR3 length: 14 amino acids. CDR3 loop: CASSTRRGATEAFF. DNA for the CDR3: TGTGCCAGCAGTACCCGACGGGGGGCTACTGAAGCTTTCTTT.

The chain employs TRBV7-2 and TRBJ2-5; 7 nucleotides align to TRBD1. The CDR3 is 15 amino acids. Looked up from germline, CDR1 is SGHTA and CDR2 is FQGNSA. Trimming cost V 2 bases and J 1 base; bases outside gene matches: 4. Written as DNA, the CDR3 is TGTGCCAGCAGCTTAATGGGACAGCCCCAAGAGACCCAGTACTTC. It yields the protein CASSLMGQPQETQYF.

The genes are TRBV29-1 and TRBJ2-1; 9 bases are shared with TRBD1. The CDR3 is made up of 13 amino acids. CDR1 is SQVTM and CDR2 is ANQGSEA in the germline V gene. J lost 7 bases, V lost 7 bases, and 8 bases had no gene match. CDR3 nucleotide sequence: TGCAGCGCTCGGGACAGGGCTTCGAATGAGCAGTTCTTC. This gives the protein CSARDRASNEQFF.

V usage is TRBV9 and J usage is TRBJ2-7; 7 bases align to TRBD2. The CDR3 is 13 residues long. Losses at the gene ends were 3 bases for V and 4 bases for J; bases not matched to a gene: 4. Looked up from germline, CDR1 is SGDLS and CDR2 is YYNGEE. The CDR3 DNA reads TGTGCCAGCAGCGGCCGAGCGGGGTACGAGCAGTACTTC. The encoded protein is CASSGRAGYEQYF.

This clone was seen a single time. This chain connects TRBV19 to TRBJ2-3; 8 positions match TRBD1. Germline V gives CDR1 LNHDA, CDR2 SQIVND (reference sequence). CDR3 length: 13 residues. Unmatched junction bases numbered 6, after V lost 11 bases and J lost 2 bases. As DNA, the CDR3 is TGTGCCTGCCGGGACAGGATCACAGATACGCAGTATTTT. Translated: CACRDRITDTQYF.

The chain couples TRBV28 to TRBJ1-5; D gene uncertain. This CDR3 region has 13 residues. Trimming removed 4 bases from V and 7 bases from J, with 11 bases in between. Germline V CDR1 and CDR2: MDHEN, SYDVKM. This CDR3 is CASSSQIRQPQHF. CDR3 sequence (DNA): TGTGCCAGCAGTTCCCAGATCCGACAGCCCCAGCATTTT. The full variable domain, rest sourced from reference TRBV28 and TRBJ1-5, is DVKVTQSSRYLVKRTGEKVFLECVQDMDHENMFWYRQDPGLGLRLIYFSYDVKMKEKGDIPEGYSVSREKKERFSLILESASTNQTSMYLCASSSQIRQPQHFGDGTRLSIL.

The chain couples TRBV19 to TRBJ1-1; no clear D. This CDR3 has 12 amino acids. The V gene lost 1 base and the J gene lost 4 bases, with 4 bases spanning the gap. Germline assignment: CDR1 LNHDA and CDR2 SQIVND (reference sequence). The CDR3 here is CASSIGSTEAFF. The CDR3 DNA reads as TGTGCCAGTAGTATAGGTAGCACTGAAGCTTTCTTT.

The CDR3 sequence: CASSLEGQGIAEAFF. The CDR3 nucleotides are TGTGCCAGCAGCTTGGAGGGACAGGGTATCGCTGAAGCTTTCTTT. This chain joins TRBV5-5 and TRBJ1-1; 9 positions match TRBD1. The V and J ends lost 0 bases and 6 bases, in that order; junction bases with no gene match: 6. The CDR3 covers 15 residues. Germline V gene sequence: CDR1 SGHKS, CDR2 YYEKEE (reference sequence).

The gene calls are TRBV6-2 or TRBV6-3 and TRBJ2-1; 9 bases are shared with TRBD2. The germline V gene encodes CDR1 MNHEY and CDR2 SVGEGT. This CDR3 spans 14 amino acids. With V trimmed by 5 bases and J by 10 bases, 9 bases remained unmatched. CDR3 nucleotides: TGTGCCAGCAGTCTTAGCGGGGGAGGGGGGGAGCAGTTCTTC. Amino acids: CASSLSGGGGEQFF.

This clone was counted between two and nine times. V and J are TRBV11-2 and TRBJ1-2; TRBD1 matches at 8 bases. The CDR3 sequence is 14 residues long. Trimming removed 8 bases from V and 3 bases from J; junction bases left unmatched: 8. Germline CDR1 reads SGHAT; CDR2 reads FQNNGV. This CDR3 reads CASRPRGPDYGYTF. CDR3 coding DNA: TGTGCCAGCCGCCCCAGGGGGCCCGACTATGGCTACACCTTC.

This clone has a handful of counts. This chain links TRBV4-1 with TRBJ1-3; D is uncertain. The ends were cut back, 6 bases at V and 0 bases at J, with 6 bases in the middle. The CDR3 consists of 13 residues. Germline V gives CDR1 MGHRA, CDR2 YSYEKL. The CDR3 reads CASSLASGNTIYF. CDR3 DNA sequence: TGCGCCAGCAGTTTAGCCTCTGGAAACACCATATATTTT.

CDR3 bases: TGTGCCAGCACCTGGGGACAGGGGTATGAGCAGTTCTTC. Translation: CASTWGQGYEQFF. The chain combines TRBV6-5 with TRBJ2-1, with 10 positions matching TRBD1. Trimming cost V 7 bases and J 8 bases; bases outside gene matches: 5. CDR3 length: 13 residues. Germline assignment: CDR1 MNHEY and CDR2 SVGAGI.

Notes on this clone: A far larger clone is a single base away, which makes a read error likely. This CDR3 is also generated by other DNA sequences in the sample. This sequence joins TRBV7-9 and TRBJ1-1; no firm D call. The CDR3 is 13 residues long. From germline, CDR1 is SEHNR and CDR2 FQNEAQ (reference sequence). Trimming removed 2 bases at V and 1 base at J, with 5 bases between. The DNA of the CDR3 is TGTGCCAGCAGCTTAAGAGAGAACACTGAAGCTTTCTTT. As protein: CASSLRENTEAFF.

The chain carries TRBV28 and TRBJ1-5, with 8 bases identical to TRBD1. This CDR3 is built from 15 residues. CDR1 is MDHEN, CDR2 SYDVKM, per germline. V dropped 7 bases and J dropped 3; count of bases not matched to a gene: 8. The DNA of the CDR3 is TGTGCCAGCACCTGGGGGGACAGGAACAATCAGCCCCAGCATTTT. Amino acid sequence: CASTWGDRNNQPQHF.

The CDR3 DNA is TGTGCCAGCAGCCCTCCTCCGGGACAGGGCAATGGCTACACCTTC. Translating it yields CASSPPPGQGNGYTF. The rearrangement links TRBV7-2 to TRBJ1-2; TRBD1 agrees at 9 bases. V trimming: 5 bases; J trimming: 6 bases; junction bases outside the gene matches: 10. CDR3 length: 15 amino acids. Germline CDR1 SGHTA, CDR2 FQGNSA. The full variable domain, completed using reference TRBV7-2 and TRBJ1-2, is GAGVSQSPSNKVTEKGKDVELRCDPISGHTALYWYRQSLGQGLEFLIYFQGNSAPDKSGLPSDRFSAERTGGSVSTLTIQRTQQEDSAVYLCASSPPPGQGNGYTFGSGTRLTVV.

The V and J genes are TRBV5-1 and TRBJ1-5, with unresolved D. Germline-derived CDR1 and CDR2 are SGHRS and YFSETQ. The CDR3 contains 17 residues. Trimming cost V 7 bases and J 1 base, with 21 bases left between them. The CDR3, as DNA: TGCGCCAGCGCAATACCGCTGGCCGAGCGGAGCAATCAGCCCCAGCATTTT. It translates to CASAIPLAERSNQPQHF. The full variable domain, completed using reference TRBV5-1 and TRBJ1-5, is KAGVTQTPRYLIKTRGQQVTLSCSPISGHRSVSWYQQTPGQGLQFLFEYFSETQRNKGNFPGRFSGRQFSNSRSEMNVSTLELGDSALYLCASAIPLAERSNQPQHFGDGTRLSIL.